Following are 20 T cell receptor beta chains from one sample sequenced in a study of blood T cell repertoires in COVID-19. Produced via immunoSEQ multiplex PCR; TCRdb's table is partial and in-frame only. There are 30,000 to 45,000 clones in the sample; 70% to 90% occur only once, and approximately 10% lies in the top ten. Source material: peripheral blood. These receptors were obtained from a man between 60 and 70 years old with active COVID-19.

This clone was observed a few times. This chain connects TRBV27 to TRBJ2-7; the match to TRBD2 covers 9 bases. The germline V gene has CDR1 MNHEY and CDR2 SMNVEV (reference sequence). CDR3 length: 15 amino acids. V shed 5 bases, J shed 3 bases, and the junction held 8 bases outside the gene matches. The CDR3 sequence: CASSRSTSGYYEQYF. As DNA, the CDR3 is TGTGCCAGCAGTAGATCGACTAGCGGATACTACGAGCAGTACTTC.

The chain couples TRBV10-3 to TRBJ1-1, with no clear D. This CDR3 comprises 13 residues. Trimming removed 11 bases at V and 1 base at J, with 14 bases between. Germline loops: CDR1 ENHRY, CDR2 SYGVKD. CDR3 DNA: TGTGCCGGATCCATACAGCAGAACACTGAAGCTTTCTTT. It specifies CAGSIQQNTEAFF.

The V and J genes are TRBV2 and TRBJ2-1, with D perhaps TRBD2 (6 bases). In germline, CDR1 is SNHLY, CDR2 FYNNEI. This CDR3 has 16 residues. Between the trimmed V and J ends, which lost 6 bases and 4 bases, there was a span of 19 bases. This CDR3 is CASRLFGASAYNEQFF. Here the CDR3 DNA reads TGTGCCAGCAGGCTATTCGGGGCTAGCGCATACAATGAGCAGTTCTTC.

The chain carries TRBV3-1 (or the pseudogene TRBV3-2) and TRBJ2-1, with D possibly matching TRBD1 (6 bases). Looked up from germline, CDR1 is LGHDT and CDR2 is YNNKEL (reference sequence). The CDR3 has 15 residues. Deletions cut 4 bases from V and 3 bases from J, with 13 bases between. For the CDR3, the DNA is TGTGCCAGCAGCCCGGACAGCTCTTACTACAATGAGCAGTTCTTC. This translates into CASSPDSSYYNEQFF.

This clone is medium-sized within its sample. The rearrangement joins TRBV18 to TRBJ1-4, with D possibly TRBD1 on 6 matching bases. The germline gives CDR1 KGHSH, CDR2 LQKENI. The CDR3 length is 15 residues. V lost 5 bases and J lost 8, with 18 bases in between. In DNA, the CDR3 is TGTGCCAGCTCATCTCTCAGGGGTCGGTACGAAAAACTGTTTTTT. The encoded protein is CASSSLRGRYEKLFF.

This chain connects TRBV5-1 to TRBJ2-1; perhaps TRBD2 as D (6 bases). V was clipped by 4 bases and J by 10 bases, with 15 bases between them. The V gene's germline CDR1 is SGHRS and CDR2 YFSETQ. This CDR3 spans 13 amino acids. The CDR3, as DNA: TGCGCCAGCAGCGGAGGGTCTCTAAGGGAGCAGTTCTTC. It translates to CASSGGSLREQFF.

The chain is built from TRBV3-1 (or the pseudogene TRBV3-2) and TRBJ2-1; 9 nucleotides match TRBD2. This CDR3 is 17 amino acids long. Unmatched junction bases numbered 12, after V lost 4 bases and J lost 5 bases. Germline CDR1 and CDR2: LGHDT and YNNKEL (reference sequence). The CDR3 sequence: CASSLGMRIAGDNEQFF. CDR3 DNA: TGTGCCAGCAGCCTAGGGATGAGAATAGCGGGGGACAATGAGCAGTTCTTC.

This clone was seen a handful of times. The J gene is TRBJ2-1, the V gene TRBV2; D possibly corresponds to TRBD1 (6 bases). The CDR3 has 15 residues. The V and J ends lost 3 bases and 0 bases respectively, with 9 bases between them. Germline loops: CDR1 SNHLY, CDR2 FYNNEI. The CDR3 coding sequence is TGTGCCAGCAGTGAGGGGGCGAGCTCCTACAATGAGCAGTTCTTC. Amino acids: CASSEGASSYNEQFF.

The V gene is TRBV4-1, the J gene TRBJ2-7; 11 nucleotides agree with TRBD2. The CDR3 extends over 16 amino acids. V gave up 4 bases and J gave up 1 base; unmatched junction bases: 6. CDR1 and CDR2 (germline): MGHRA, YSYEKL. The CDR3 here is CASSRQGTSGSYEQYF. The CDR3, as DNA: TGCGCCAGCAGCCGACAGGGGACTAGCGGATCCTACGAGCAGTACTTC.

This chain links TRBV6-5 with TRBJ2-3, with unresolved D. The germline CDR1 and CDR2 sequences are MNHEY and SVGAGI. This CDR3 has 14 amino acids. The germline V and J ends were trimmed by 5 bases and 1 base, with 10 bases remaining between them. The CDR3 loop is CASSQFLGTDTQYF. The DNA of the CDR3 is TGTGCCAGCAGTCAGTTCCTCGGCACAGATACGCAGTATTTT.

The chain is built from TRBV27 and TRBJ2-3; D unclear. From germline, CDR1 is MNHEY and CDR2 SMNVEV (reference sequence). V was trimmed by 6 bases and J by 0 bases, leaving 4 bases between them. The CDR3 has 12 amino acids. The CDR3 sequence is CASSYSTDTQYF. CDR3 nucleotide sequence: TGTGCCAGCAGCTATAGCACAGATACGCAGTATTTT.

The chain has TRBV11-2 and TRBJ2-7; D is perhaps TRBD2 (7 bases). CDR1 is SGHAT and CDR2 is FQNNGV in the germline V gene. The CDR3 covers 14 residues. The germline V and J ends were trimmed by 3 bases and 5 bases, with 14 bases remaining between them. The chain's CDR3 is CASSLIRGGHEQYF. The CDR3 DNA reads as TGTGCCAGCAGCTTGATTAGGGGGGGCCACGAGCAGTACTTC.

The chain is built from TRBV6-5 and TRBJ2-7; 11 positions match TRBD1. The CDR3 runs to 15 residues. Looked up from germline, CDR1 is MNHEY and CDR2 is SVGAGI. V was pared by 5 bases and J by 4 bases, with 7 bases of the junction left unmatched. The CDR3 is CASSPGQGAGYEQYF. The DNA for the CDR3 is TGTGCCAGCAGTCCTGGACAGGGGGCGGGGTACGAGCAGTACTTC.

The CDR3 region has the DNA TGTGCCAGCAGCCCTGGCGGGACTCCCACTGAAGCTTTCTTT. It encodes CASSPGGTPTEAFF. V usage is TRBV11-1 and J usage is TRBJ1-1; a weak D match, TRBD1 (5 bases). V lost 5 bases, J lost 4 bases, and 14 bases lay in between. Germline loops: CDR1 SGHAT, CDR2 FQDESV (reference sequence). This CDR3 comprises 14 residues. Based on the CDR3 plus reference TRBV11-1 and TRBJ1-1, the full variable domain is EAEVAQSPRYKITEKSQAVAFWCDPISGHATLYWYRQILGQGPELLVQFQDESVVDDSQLPKDRFSAERLKGVDSTLKIQPAELGDSAMYLCASSPGGTPTEAFFGQGTRLTVV.

The CDR3 coding sequence is TGTGCCAGTAGTATGGCGGCAGTTTCAAATGAAAAACTGTTTTTT. Protein sequence: CASSMAAVSNEKLFF. This sequence joins TRBV19 and TRBJ1-4, with unresolved D. Germline V CDR1 and CDR2: LNHDA, SQIVND (reference sequence). Trimming cost V 3 bases and J 5 bases, with 13 bases left between them. This CDR3 is 15 amino acids long.

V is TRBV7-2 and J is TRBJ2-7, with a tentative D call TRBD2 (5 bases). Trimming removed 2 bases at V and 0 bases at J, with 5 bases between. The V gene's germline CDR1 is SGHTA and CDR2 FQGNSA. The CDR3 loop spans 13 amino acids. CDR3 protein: CASSLSGSYEQYF. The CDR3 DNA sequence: TGTGCCAGCAGCTTAAGCGGCTCCTACGAGCAGTACTTC.

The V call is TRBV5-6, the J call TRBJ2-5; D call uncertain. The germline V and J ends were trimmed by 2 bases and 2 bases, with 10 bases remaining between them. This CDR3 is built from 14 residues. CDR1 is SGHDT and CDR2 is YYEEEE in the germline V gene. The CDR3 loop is CASSFDTVQETQYF. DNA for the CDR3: TGTGCCAGCAGCTTTGACACAGTACAAGAGACCCAGTACTTC. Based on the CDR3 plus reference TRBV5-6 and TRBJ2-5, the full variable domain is DAGVTQSPTHLIKTRGQQVTLRCSPKSGHDTVSWYQQALGQGPQFIFQYYEEEERQRGNFPDRFSGHQFPNYSSELNVNALLLGDSALYLCASSFDTVQETQYFGPGTRLLVL.

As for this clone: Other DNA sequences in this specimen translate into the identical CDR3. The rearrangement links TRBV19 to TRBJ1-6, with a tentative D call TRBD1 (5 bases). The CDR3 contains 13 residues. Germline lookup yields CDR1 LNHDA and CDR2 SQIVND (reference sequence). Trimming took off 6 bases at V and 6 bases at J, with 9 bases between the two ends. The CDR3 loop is CASSDSPNSPLHF. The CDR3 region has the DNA TGTGCCAGTAGCGACAGCCCTAATTCACCCCTCCACTTT.

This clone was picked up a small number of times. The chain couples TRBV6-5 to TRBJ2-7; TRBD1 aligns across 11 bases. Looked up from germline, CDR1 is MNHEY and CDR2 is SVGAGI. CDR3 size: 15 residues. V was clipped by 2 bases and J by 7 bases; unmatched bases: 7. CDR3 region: CASSYRGQGAKEQYF. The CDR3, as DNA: TGTGCCAGCAGTTACAGAGGACAGGGGGCGAAGGAGCAGTACTTC.

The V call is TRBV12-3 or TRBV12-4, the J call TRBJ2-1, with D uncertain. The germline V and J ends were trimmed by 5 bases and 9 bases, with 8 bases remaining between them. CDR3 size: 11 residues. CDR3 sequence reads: CASSGMSEQFF. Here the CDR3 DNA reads TGTGCCAGCAGTGGTATGAGTGAGCAGTTCTTC.